A selection of T cell receptor beta chains follows, all from one sample in a study of blood T cell repertoires in COVID-19. Sequencing was performed with immunoSEQ multiplex PCR; in TCRdb, only in-frame clones are kept and a portion is missing. The sample holds roughly 150,000 clones, around 83% seen once. Material: peripheral blood. The receptors were sampled from a woman in her 70s who had recovered from COVID-19. CDR3s include the opening cysteine and the closing phenylalanine or tryptophan. D genes are given only for firm matches. Clone size appears in some rows only: once, few, many, or a class for an expanded clone.

length: 13
size: -
J: TRBJ2-1
V: TRBV5-6
D: -
DNA: TGTGCCAGCAGCCCGATGTACGGGAATGAGCAGTTCTTC
CDR3: CASSPMYGNEQFF

length: 11
size: -
J: TRBJ1-2
V: TRBV20-1
D: -
DNA: TGCAGTGCTAGGGGAGTGGGGGGCTACACCTTC
CDR3: CSARGVGGYTF

length: 9
size: few
J: TRBJ2-5
V: TRBV27
D: -
DNA: TGTGCCTACCGGGAGACCCAGTACTTC
CDR3: CAYRETQYF

length: 15
size: -
J: TRBJ2-1
V: TRBV28
D: TRBD2
DNA: TGTGCCAGCACCCCGGGACTAGCATTCTACAATGAGCAGTTCTTC
CDR3: CASTPGLAFYNEQFF

length: 14
size: few
J: TRBJ1-2
V: TRBV11-3
D: TRBD1
DNA: TGTGCCAGCAGCATTACCGGGACAGGGGCTGGCTACACCTTC
CDR3: CASSITGTGAGYTF

length: 15
size: -
J: TRBJ2-2
V: TRBV6-5
D: TRBD1
DNA: TGTGCCAGCAGTCCCCCGGACAGGGTCACCGGGGAGCTGTTTTTT
CDR3: CASSPPDRVTGELFF

length: 14
size: once
J: TRBJ1-6
V: TRBV2
D: -
DNA: TGTGCCAGCAACCCAGACAGGACCGATTCACCCCTCCACTTT
CDR3: CASNPDRTDSPLHF

length: 13
size: -
J: TRBJ2-5
V: TRBV12-3/TRBV12-4
D: -
DNA: TGTGCCAGCAGCCGCGGGCCCCAAGAGACCCAGTACTTC
CDR3: CASSRGPQETQYF

length: 16
size: -
J: TRBJ2-2
V: TRBV14
D: -
DNA: TGTGCCAGCACCCCCTCCCCCGCCAACAGCACCGGGGAGCTGTTTTTT
CDR3: CASTPSPANSTGELFF

length: 13
size: -
J: TRBJ1-2
V: TRBV12-3/TRBV12-4
D: -
DNA: TGTGCCAGCACCTTAGGGTTCGGGAATGGCTACACCTTC
CDR3: CASTLGFGNGYTF

length: 17
size: medium-sized
J: TRBJ1-2
V: TRBV4-2
D: -
DNA: TGTGCCAGCAGCCACCCGGCAAGGGACAATTTAAACTATGGCTACACCTTC
CDR3: CASSHPARDNLNYGYTF

length: 16
size: -
J: TRBJ2-2
V: TRBV27
D: -
DNA: TGTGCCAGCTCCCTGGGGCTCCCAGGAGCCACCGGGGAGCTGTTTTTT
CDR3: CASSLGLPGATGELFF

length: 17
size: few
J: TRBJ1-5
V: TRBV4-1
D: -
DNA: TGCGCCAGCAGCCAAGTGTGGGTGCGGTCAGGCAATCAGCCCCAGCATTTT
CDR3: CASSQVWVRSGNQPQHF

length: 14
size: -
J: TRBJ1-2
V: TRBV3-1/TRBV3-2
D: -
DNA: TGTGCCAGCAGCCAAGCCACCCATGGGGCTGGCTACACCTTC
CDR3: CASSQATHGAGYTF

length: 15
size: -
J: TRBJ2-3
V: TRBV29-1
D: -
DNA: TGCAGCGCCCCAGCGGCTAGCGCCAACACAGATACGCAGTATTTT
CDR3: CSAPAASANTDTQYF

length: 15
size: -
J: TRBJ2-3
V: TRBV30
D: TRBD2
DNA: TGTGCTCTAGCGGGGGGGCTTCGTGGCACAGATACGCAGTATTTT
CDR3: CALAGGLRGTDTQYF

length: 13
size: -
J: TRBJ1-6
V: TRBV19
D: -
DNA: TGTGCCAGTAGTACCCCGGGGAGTTCACCCCTCCACTTT
CDR3: CASSTPGSSPLHF

length: 12
size: -
J: TRBJ2-3
V: TRBV2
D: -
DNA: TGTGCCAGTGGCCCCACCGGGGATACGCAGTATTTT
CDR3: CASGPTGDTQYF

length: 14
size: -
J: TRBJ2-3
V: TRBV5-1
D: TRBD2
DNA: TGCGCCAGCAGCTCCGGGACTAGCGGGGATACGCAGTATTTT
CDR3: CASSSGTSGDTQYF

length: 16
size: -
J: TRBJ1-6
V: TRBV18
D: TRBD1
DNA: TGTGCCAGCTCAGGTCGCAAAGACAGGGCCAATTCACCCCTCCACTTT
CDR3: CASSGRKDRANSPLHF

length: 13
size: -
J: TRBJ1-4
V: TRBV19
D: -
DNA: TGTGCCAGTAGTGCGACAGTTACTAAAAAACTGTTTTTT
CDR3: CASSATVTKKLFF

length: 15
size: few
J: TRBJ2-3
V: TRBV2
D: TRBD1
DNA: TGTGCCAGCAGTGAATGGTCGGCAGGGGGCGATACGCAGTATTTT
CDR3: CASSEWSAGGDTQYF

length: 13
size: few
J: TRBJ2-7
V: TRBV30
D: TRBD2
DNA: TGTGCCTGGAGTCGGGGGAGGGCCTACGAGCAGTACTTC
CDR3: CAWSRGRAYEQYF